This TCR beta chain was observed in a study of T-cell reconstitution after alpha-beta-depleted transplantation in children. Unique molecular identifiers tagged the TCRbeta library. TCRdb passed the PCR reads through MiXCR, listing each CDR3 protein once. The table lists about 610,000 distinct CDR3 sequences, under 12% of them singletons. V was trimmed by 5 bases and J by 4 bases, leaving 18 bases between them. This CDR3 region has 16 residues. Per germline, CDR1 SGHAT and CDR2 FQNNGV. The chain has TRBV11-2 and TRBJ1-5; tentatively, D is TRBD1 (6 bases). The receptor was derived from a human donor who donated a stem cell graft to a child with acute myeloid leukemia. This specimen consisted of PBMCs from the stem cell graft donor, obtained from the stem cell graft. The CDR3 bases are TGTGCCAGCAGCCACCCTGCGGGGGGCGGGAATCAGCCCCAGCATTTT. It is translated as CASSHPAGGGNQPQHF.